This T cell receptor beta chain is drawn from a study of cytomegalovirus exposure and HLA in healthy donors. The CDR3 totals 14 residues. V lost 1 base and J lost 5, with 9 bases in between. Germline loops: CDR1 LGHNA, CDR2 YNFKEQ. PCR amplification relied on 60 Vbeta primers (plus 13 Jbeta primers). TCRdb's table, derived via immunoSEQ multiplex PCR, lists solely in-frame clones and lacks some. The profile covers about 120,000 clones, with 74% appearing a single time and just over 2% taken by the ten largest. This clone has a single count. The TCR sequence derives from a human donor in good health. The rearrangement links TRBV4-2 to TRBJ1-5; D uncertain. The specimen sequenced was PBMCs. In DNA form, the CDR3 reads TGTGCCAGCAGCCAAGGAGGGAGGGATCAGCCCCAGCATTTT. It yields the protein CASSQGGRDQPQHF.